This TCR beta chain comes out of a study of human thymus T cells. Study-wide results and limits: Unrelated individuals reportedly shared highly overlapping thymic TCR repertoires.

Resections that were taken during corrective heart surgery supplied the thymus tissue. The donor group consisted of healthy Finnish infants who were having corrective surgery for congenital heart defects. A word on this clone: Its antigen is currently unknown.

V trimming: 6 bases; J trimming: 4 bases; junction bases outside the gene matches: 7. CDR1 is MNHNS, CDR2 SASEGT, per germline. The CDR3 has 14 amino acids. Method: immunoSEQ multiplex PCR; TCRdb's copy keeps in-frame clones and lacks some. The repertoire holds roughly 120,000 clones, with over 85% as singletons. This TCR came from a boy under two years old with a congenital heart defect but otherwise immunologically healthy. Input material: thymus tissue. The V and J genes are TRBV6-1 and TRBJ1-1; the match to TRBD1 covers 8 bases. The CDR3 coding sequence is TGTGCCAGCAGGGACAGGGATGGGAGCACTGAAGCTTTCTTT. Its protein is CASRDRDGSTEAFF.